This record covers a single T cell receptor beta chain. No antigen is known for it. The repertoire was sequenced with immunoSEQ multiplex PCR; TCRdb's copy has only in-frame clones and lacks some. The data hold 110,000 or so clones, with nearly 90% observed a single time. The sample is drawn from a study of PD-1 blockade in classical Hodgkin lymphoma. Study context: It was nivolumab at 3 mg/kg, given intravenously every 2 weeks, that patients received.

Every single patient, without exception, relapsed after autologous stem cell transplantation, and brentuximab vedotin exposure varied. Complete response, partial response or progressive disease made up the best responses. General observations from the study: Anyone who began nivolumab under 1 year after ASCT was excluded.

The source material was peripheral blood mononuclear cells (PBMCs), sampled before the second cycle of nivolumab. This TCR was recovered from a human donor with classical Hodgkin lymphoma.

The CDR3, as DNA: TGTGCCAGCAGTGAAAGGACTAGCGGGAGTTGGGAGCAGTACTTC. Translating it yields CASSERTSGSWEQYF. The chain recombines TRBV2 with TRBJ2-7; TRBD2 agrees at 13 bases. Germline values: CDR1 SNHLY, CDR2 FYNNEI. Germline trimming cut 2 bases from V and 7 bases from J; bases unmatched to any gene: 5. This CDR3 has 15 amino acids.